These T cell receptor beta chains were read from a single sample in a study of cytomegalovirus exposure and HLA in healthy donors. Assay used: immunoSEQ multiplex PCR; TCRdb lists only in-frame clones, some missing. Here the sample spans around 110,000 clones, around 86% being singletons. Sequences were obtained from PBMCs. These receptors originate from a woman in her 30s in good health and CMV-seronegative. Both conserved end residues are part of each CDR3.

j_call: TRBJ1-2; v_call: TRBV28; cdr3_aa: CASNTFSRTGARDYGYTF
j_call: TRBJ2-1; v_call: TRBV4-3; cdr3_aa: CASSQDLAGGYNEQFF
j_call: TRBJ2-1; v_call: TRBV5-1; cdr3_aa: CASSLEYYNEQFF
j_call: TRBJ2-1; v_call: TRBV27; cdr3_aa: CASRSLYNEQFF
j_call: TRBJ2-7; v_call: TRBV14; cdr3_aa: CASSQETGVRPYEQYF
j_call: TRBJ2-5; v_call: TRBV27; cdr3_aa: CASSSHLAQETQYF
j_call: TRBJ1-2; v_call: TRBV28; cdr3_aa: CASRGRGGGYGYTF
j_call: TRBJ2-7; v_call: TRBV10-3; cdr3_aa: CAISGLAGNYEQYF
j_call: TRBJ2-4; v_call: TRBV27; cdr3_aa: CASSLSGQLNIQYF
j_call: TRBJ2-2; v_call: TRBV19; cdr3_aa: CASTQLANTGELFF
j_call: TRBJ2-5; v_call: TRBV4-1; cdr3_aa: CASSQAGTIQETQYF
j_call: TRBJ2-3; v_call: TRBV2; cdr3_aa: CASSEWGTSSTDTQYF
j_call: TRBJ2-7; v_call: TRBV18; cdr3_aa: CASSPGGRTPYEQYF
j_call: TRBJ2-7; v_call: TRBV14; cdr3_aa: CASSFQGTGEQYF
j_call: TRBJ2-7; v_call: TRBV27; cdr3_aa: CASSSGTGGYEQYF
j_call: TRBJ1-1; v_call: TRBV27; cdr3_aa: CASSFRRLNTEAFF
j_call: TRBJ1-5; v_call: TRBV28; cdr3_aa: CASSSTGGLNQPQHF
j_call: TRBJ2-4; v_call: TRBV5-1; cdr3_aa: CASSYDKIQYF
j_call: TRBJ1-2; v_call: TRBV7-2; cdr3_aa: CASSVDSINLYGYTF
j_call: NA; v_call: TRBV4-1; cdr3_aa: CASSQDPVRYEQYF
j_call: TRBJ2-1; v_call: TRBV28; cdr3_aa: CASRGLAGVDEQFF
j_call: TRBJ2-7; v_call: TRBV7-8; cdr3_aa: CASSLSGTPYEQYF
j_call: TRBJ2-7; v_call: TRBV6-1; cdr3_aa: CASSITGGFEQYF
j_call: TRBJ1-5; v_call: TRBV6-6; cdr3_aa: CASSYSSGQQNQPQHF
j_call: TRBJ1-1; v_call: TRBV28; cdr3_aa: CASSFPSEAGWAFF
j_call: TRBJ2-1; v_call: TRBV27; cdr3_aa: CASSSLRTSGSGSYNEQFF
j_call: TRBJ2-2; v_call: TRBV5-1; cdr3_aa: CASSLNLGSRTGELFF
j_call: TRBJ2-7; v_call: TRBV28; cdr3_aa: CASSLTGDPSEQYF
j_call: TRBJ2-5; v_call: TRBV28; cdr3_aa: CASSSGIGGSRETQYF
j_call: TRBJ1-4; v_call: TRBV6-4; cdr3_aa: CASSDSKGSGGSNEKLFF
j_call: TRBJ1-5; v_call: TRBV4-3; cdr3_aa: CASSQVRGNQPQHF
j_call: TRBJ1-5; v_call: TRBV4-1; cdr3_aa: CASSQGTGISNQPQHF
j_call: TRBJ1-1; v_call: TRBV10-2; cdr3_aa: CASSETGGNSWATEAFF
j_call: TRBJ2-1; v_call: TRBV5-1; cdr3_aa: CASSLELAGGKRDEQFF
j_call: TRBJ1-1; v_call: TRBV30; cdr3_aa: CAWSGLGNTEAFF
j_call: TRBJ2-2; v_call: TRBV6-5; cdr3_aa: CASRQLAAGELFF
j_call: TRBJ2-3; v_call: TRBV7-6; cdr3_aa: CASSLVGNTDTQYF
j_call: TRBJ1-1; v_call: TRBV7-9; cdr3_aa: CASSLSPPGGGTEAFF
j_call: TRBJ1-1; v_call: TRBV7-9; cdr3_aa: CASSLEGGTVNTEAFF
j_call: TRBJ2-1; v_call: TRBV7-9; cdr3_aa: CASSAGLAGLNEQFF
j_call: TRBJ1-2; v_call: TRBV4-3; cdr3_aa: CASSQAPFPEDGYTF
j_call: TRBJ1-5; v_call: TRBV6-1; cdr3_aa: CASSGGRTSNQPQHF
j_call: TRBJ2-7; v_call: TRBV4-1; cdr3_aa: CASSQDGQQRSSYEQYF
j_call: TRBJ2-5; v_call: TRBV7-9; cdr3_aa: CASSSAGVETQYF
j_call: TRBJ2-7; v_call: TRBV28; cdr3_aa: CASRSTGPREQYF